This is a list of T cell receptor beta chains from one sample in a study of T cell repertoires in cytomegalovirus infection. TCRdb reanalysed the reads using MiXCR and keeps one entry per CDR3 protein. The sample lists almost 500,000 distinct CDR3 sequences; 10% to 12% were seen once. The specimen was PBMCs. Every receptor here comes from a human donor in good health (CMV status not recorded). Some clones in this sample may be carry-over from other donors' samples. The CDR3 runs from the conserved cysteine through the conserved F or W. Expanded clones are given a class, and other clones once, few, many or no size at all.

CASSEDIGNQPQHF,TRBJ1-5,TRBV25-1,few
CASSLDRGGASRGYTF,TRBJ1-2,TRBV11-2,many
CASSPDRSGSSGGGYF,TRBJ2-7,TRBV6-1,many
CASSPSGGSSYEQYF,TRBJ2-7,TRBV7-2,many
CASSLLGSTDTQYF,TRBJ2-3,TRBV7-6,many
CASSPSPMNTEAFF,TRBJ1-1,TRBV19,many
CATSERGARGSEAFF,TRBJ1-1,TRBV24-1,few
CASSPPPANTGELFF,TRBJ2-2,TRBV7-2,many
CASIRGGISAAQHF,TRBJ1-5,TRBV6-1,many
CASTWAAGSSYNEQFF,TRBJ2-1,TRBV6-2/TRBV6-3,many
CAGGLGTEDTQYF,TRBJ2-3,TRBV11-2,few
CASRLVADTQYF,TRBJ2-3,TRBV7-9,few
CASTFWNEQFF,TRBJ2-1,TRBV2,-
CASSLVYSGLARTGGQFF,TRBJ2-1,TRBV7-2,many
CAWCWDLANTGELFF,TRBJ2-2,TRBV30,few
CATSESRDVSSYEQYF,TRBJ2-7,TRBV24-1,few
CASSSGVRGSAFF,TRBJ1-1,TRBV5-5,many
CASSGPKQVLPGYF,TRBJ2-3,TRBV7-6,-
CASSPRGQGAYEQYF,TRBJ2-7,TRBV7-6,many
CSARDLDGSSEQYF,TRBJ2-7,TRBV20-1,few
CSAPRQGMNTEAFF,TRBJ1-1,TRBV20-1,many
CASSLGARPYQETQYF,TRBJ2-5,TRBV11-2,-
CASSSSTGTSTDTQYF,TRBJ2-3,TRBV5-6,few
CSASPPLVPTGELFF,TRBJ2-2,TRBV20-1,few
CSASHPQGLTEAFF,TRBJ1-1,TRBV20-1,few
CSARNFGAINQPQHF,TRBJ1-5,TRBV20-1,many
CASSQPHSGSQETQYF,TRBJ2-5,TRBV4-2,-
CASSLNAGAGETQYF,TRBJ2-5,TRBV5-4,many
CASSLFIPGQFAAGEKLFF,TRBJ1-4,TRBV7-2,many
CASRAGTGVSPLHF,TRBJ1-6,TRBV9,-
CASSFQAVHGEQFF,TRBJ2-1,TRBV28,many
CASSPGTSGWRGTQYF,TRBJ2-5,TRBV12-3/TRBV12-4,-
CASRDRTGGKDEQFF,TRBJ2-1,TRBV28,-
CASSPGQGEFHYGYTF,TRBJ1-2,TRBV18,many
CASSQERTGADEQYF,TRBJ2-7,TRBV4-2,many
CASSLGRGANTEAFF,TRBJ1-1,TRBV13,many
CASILTSRRLYNEQFF,TRBJ2-1,TRBV2,few
CASSLGGAAGTEAFF,TRBJ1-1,TRBV28,few
CASSYGGLDQPQHF,TRBJ1-5,TRBV6-2/TRBV6-3,many
CATPQGPAKNIQYF,TRBJ2-4,TRBV24-1,many
CSVGSGAGQPQHF,TRBJ1-5,TRBV29-1,-
CASSLVGPKLHF,TRBJ1-6,TRBV7-9,many
CASSQVMSYEQYF,TRBJ2-7,TRBV3-1,-
CASSPTGVWSGELFF,TRBJ2-2,TRBV19,many
CASTQGGGNQPQHF,TRBJ1-5,TRBV12-3/TRBV12-4,many
CASSPGTSPHEQYF,TRBJ2-7,TRBV3-1,-
CASSLGGGLGQNEQYF,TRBJ2-7,TRBV7-9,many
CASSHSPGRQGVEQFF,TRBJ2-1,TRBV4-1,many